Listed below are T cell receptor beta chains from one sample, sequenced in a study of shared clonotypes between healthy human individuals. Produced via immunoSEQ multiplex PCR; TCRdb's table is partial and in-frame only. The data contain approximately 2,300,000 clones, 85% to 95% of them seen just once; the ten biggest clones take up approximately 0.39%. The sequenced material came from naive CD4+ T cells from PBMCs. The source of these receptors is a man between 18 and 35 years old in good health. Some clones in this sample may be carry-over from other donors' samples. The CDR3 runs from the conserved cysteine through the conserved F or W. Fields, in order: J gene, D gene, CDR3 length, clone size, V gene, CDR3 DNA, CDR3 protein. D genes are given only for firm matches. Some rows have no size entry. The others give once, few or many, or a class for an expanded clone.

j_call: TRBJ2-7
d_call: -
cdr3_length: 15
clone_size: -
v_call: TRBV6-1
cdr3_nt: TGTGCCAGCAGTGCTTCCGGGCGGGGGCCCTACGAGCAGTACTTC
cdr3_aa: CASSASGRGPYEQYF

j_call: TRBJ1-2
d_call: -
cdr3_length: 15
clone_size: -
v_call: TRBV28
cdr3_nt: TGTGCCAGCAGTTCTACTTCGGCAGGGTTCTATGGCTACACCTTC
cdr3_aa: CASSSTSAGFYGYTF

j_call: TRBJ2-1
d_call: -
cdr3_length: 12
clone_size: -
v_call: TRBV7-9
cdr3_nt: TGTGCCAGCAGCCTACACGACAATGAGCAGTTCTTC
cdr3_aa: CASSLHDNEQFF

j_call: TRBJ1-2
d_call: TRBD1
cdr3_length: 14
clone_size: once
v_call: TRBV7-8
cdr3_nt: TGTGCCAGCAGCTCCACAGGGGGCGGCTATGGCTACACCTTC
cdr3_aa: CASSSTGGGYGYTF

j_call: TRBJ2-1
d_call: -
cdr3_length: 14
clone_size: -
v_call: TRBV18
cdr3_nt: TGTGCCAGCTCACCCTCTAGAACCTACAATGAGCAGTTCTTC
cdr3_aa: CASSPSRTYNEQFF

j_call: TRBJ2-7
d_call: TRBD1
cdr3_length: 14
clone_size: -
v_call: TRBV5-1
cdr3_nt: TGCGCCAGCAGCTCCGGACAGGGGGGCTACGAGCAGTACTTC
cdr3_aa: CASSSGQGGYEQYF

j_call: TRBJ2-7
d_call: -
cdr3_length: 14
clone_size: -
v_call: TRBV27
cdr3_nt: TGTGCCAGCAGTCTCCGCGAGGGGCTGGGCGAGCAGTACTTC
cdr3_aa: CASSLREGLGEQYF

j_call: TRBJ2-7
d_call: TRBD1
cdr3_length: 14
clone_size: -
v_call: TRBV11-2
cdr3_nt: TGTGCCAGCAGCTCGGGACAGGGGAACTACGAGCAGTACTTC
cdr3_aa: CASSSGQGNYEQYF

j_call: TRBJ2-3
d_call: TRBD2
cdr3_length: 14
clone_size: -
v_call: TRBV29-1
cdr3_nt: TGCAGCGTTGCGACTAGCGGGGGCCAGGATACGCAGTATTTT
cdr3_aa: CSVATSGGQDTQYF

j_call: TRBJ2-5
d_call: TRBD1
cdr3_length: 16
clone_size: -
v_call: TRBV7-8
cdr3_nt: TGTGCCAGCAGCTTATTTGGACAGGGTCCCCAAGAGACCCAGTACTTC
cdr3_aa: CASSLFGQGPQETQYF

j_call: TRBJ2-7
d_call: TRBD2
cdr3_length: 15
clone_size: -
v_call: TRBV11-2
cdr3_nt: TGTGCCAGCAGATGGGGACTAGCGTATCCCTACGAGCAGTACTTC
cdr3_aa: CASRWGLAYPYEQYF

j_call: TRBJ2-2
d_call: -
cdr3_length: 12
clone_size: few
v_call: TRBV2
cdr3_nt: TGTGCCAGAGTGGAGGGCACCGGGGAGCTGTTTTTT
cdr3_aa: CARVEGTGELFF

j_call: TRBJ2-7
d_call: TRBD1
cdr3_length: 19
clone_size: -
v_call: TRBV7-9
cdr3_nt: TGTGCCAGCAGCTTATGGCTAGGGGGCGGTACGACAGGGGCCGACGAGCAGTACTTC
cdr3_aa: CASSLWLGGGTTGADEQYF

j_call: TRBJ1-1
d_call: TRBD1
cdr3_length: 14
clone_size: -
v_call: TRBV18
cdr3_nt: TGTGCCAGCTCACTTGACAGGGGGAACACTGAAGCTTTCTTT
cdr3_aa: CASSLDRGNTEAFF

j_call: TRBJ2-5
d_call: -
cdr3_length: 15
clone_size: -
v_call: TRBV6-1
cdr3_nt: TGTGCCAGCAGACAGTTCGGGACGTTATCGGAGACCCAGTACTTC
cdr3_aa: CASRQFGTLSETQYF

j_call: TRBJ1-5
d_call: -
cdr3_length: 16
clone_size: -
v_call: TRBV30
cdr3_nt: TGTGCCTGGCTGAACTGGCAGGGCGGGCGCAATCAGCCCCAGCATTTT
cdr3_aa: CAWLNWQGGRNQPQHF

j_call: TRBJ2-1
d_call: -
cdr3_length: 19
clone_size: -
v_call: TRBV9
cdr3_nt: TGTGCCAGCAGCGTAGGCCCGGGAGCGGGCCCTAGCTCCTACAATGAGCAGTTCTTC
cdr3_aa: CASSVGPGAGPSSYNEQFF

j_call: TRBJ1-1
d_call: -
cdr3_length: 12
clone_size: -
v_call: TRBV7-2
cdr3_nt: TGTGCCAGCAGCTTAGGGCCCGGAGAAGCTTTCTTT
cdr3_aa: CASSLGPGEAFF

j_call: TRBJ2-7
d_call: -
cdr3_length: 12
clone_size: -
v_call: TRBV7-9
cdr3_nt: TGTGCCAGCAGCACCAGTAATTTAATGCAGTACTTC
cdr3_aa: CASSTSNLMQYF

j_call: TRBJ2-2
d_call: -
cdr3_length: 14
clone_size: -
v_call: TRBV27
cdr3_nt: TGTGCCAGCAGTTTATTTGGGGTCCCCGGGGAGCTGTTTTTT
cdr3_aa: CASSLFGVPGELFF

j_call: TRBJ1-3
d_call: -
cdr3_length: 14
clone_size: -
v_call: TRBV5-4
cdr3_nt: TGTGCCAGCAGCTACGAGATCTCTGGAAACACCATATATTTT
cdr3_aa: CASSYEISGNTIYF

j_call: TRBJ2-7
d_call: TRBD1
cdr3_length: 15
clone_size: -
v_call: TRBV27
cdr3_nt: TGTGCCAGCAGTCCAAGGACAGGGAACCCCTACGAGCAGTACTTC
cdr3_aa: CASSPRTGNPYEQYF

j_call: TRBJ2-1
d_call: TRBD1
cdr3_length: 15
clone_size: -
v_call: TRBV5-1
cdr3_nt: TGCGCCAGCAGCTCTACCGGGACAGTCTACAATGAGCAGTTCTTC
cdr3_aa: CASSSTGTVYNEQFF

j_call: TRBJ2-3
d_call: -
cdr3_length: 12
clone_size: -
v_call: TRBV5-1
cdr3_nt: TGCGCCAGCAGCACTGGGACAGATACGCAGTATTTT
cdr3_aa: CASSTGTDTQYF

j_call: TRBJ1-2
d_call: -
cdr3_length: 13
clone_size: -
v_call: TRBV7-2
cdr3_nt: TGTGCCAGCAGCTTGGGTCCTATCTATGGCTACACCTTC
cdr3_aa: CASSLGPIYGYTF

j_call: TRBJ2-7
d_call: -
cdr3_length: 15
clone_size: -
v_call: TRBV7-2
cdr3_nt: TGTGCCAGCAGCTTAGTTTCGGTCAGCTCCTACGAGCAGTACTTC
cdr3_aa: CASSLVSVSSYEQYF

j_call: TRBJ2-1
d_call: TRBD2
cdr3_length: 15
clone_size: -
v_call: TRBV9
cdr3_nt: TGTGCCAGCAGCCCCCCGGGGGGTCGAAACAATAAGCAGTTCTTC
cdr3_aa: CASSPPGGRNNKQFF

j_call: TRBJ1-1
d_call: -
cdr3_length: 13
clone_size: -
v_call: TRBV6-5
cdr3_nt: TGTGCCAGCAGTGATACAATGAACACTGAAGCTTTCTTT
cdr3_aa: CASSDTMNTEAFF

j_call: TRBJ1-4
d_call: -
cdr3_length: 12
clone_size: few
v_call: TRBV4-2
cdr3_nt: TGTGCCAGCAGCCAAGATTGGGGGTCACTGTTTTTT
cdr3_aa: CASSQDWGSLFF

j_call: TRBJ2-1
d_call: TRBD1
cdr3_length: 14
clone_size: -
v_call: TRBV5-1
cdr3_nt: TGCGCCAGCAGCTCTAGGACAGGGCCAGAGGAGCAGTTCTTC
cdr3_aa: CASSSRTGPEEQFF

j_call: TRBJ2-3
d_call: TRBD1
cdr3_length: 16
clone_size: -
v_call: TRBV15
cdr3_nt: TGTGCCACCAGCAGGGGGACAGAGCTAGGCACAGATACGCAGTATTTT
cdr3_aa: CATSRGTELGTDTQYF

j_call: TRBJ2-5
d_call: TRBD2
cdr3_length: 14
clone_size: once
v_call: TRBV5-6
cdr3_nt: TGTGCCAGCAGACTAGCGGGATTCCAAGAGACCCAGTACTTC
cdr3_aa: CASRLAGFQETQYF

j_call: TRBJ2-1
d_call: -
cdr3_length: 14
clone_size: -
v_call: TRBV29-1
cdr3_nt: TGCAGCGCCGGCCGGACCCTACCCACCAATGAGCAGTTCTTC
cdr3_aa: CSAGRTLPTNEQFF

j_call: TRBJ2-1
d_call: TRBD1
cdr3_length: 16
clone_size: once
v_call: TRBV7-2
cdr3_nt: TGTGCCAGCAGCTTCATAAGGGACAGCGCTTACAATGAGCAGTTCTTC
cdr3_aa: CASSFIRDSAYNEQFF

j_call: TRBJ2-5
d_call: -
cdr3_length: 13
clone_size: -
v_call: TRBV7-2
cdr3_nt: TGTGCCAGCAGCTTGTGGGGACAAGAGACCCAGTACTTC
cdr3_aa: CASSLWGQETQYF

j_call: TRBJ1-2
d_call: -
cdr3_length: 13
clone_size: -
v_call: TRBV7-3
cdr3_nt: TGTGCCAGCAGCCCCGACGCTAACTATGGCTACACCTTC
cdr3_aa: CASSPDANYGYTF

j_call: TRBJ1-5
d_call: TRBD1
cdr3_length: 15
clone_size: -
v_call: TRBV4-1
cdr3_nt: TGCGCCAGCAGCCAAAGGACAGGAGGCAATCAGCCCCAGCATTTT
cdr3_aa: CASSQRTGGNQPQHF

j_call: TRBJ1-2
d_call: -
cdr3_length: 13
clone_size: -
v_call: TRBV19
cdr3_nt: TGTGCCAGTAGATGGACCGGGGACTATGGCTACACCTTC
cdr3_aa: CASRWTGDYGYTF

j_call: TRBJ2-7
d_call: -
cdr3_length: 16
clone_size: -
v_call: TRBV11-2
cdr3_nt: TGTGCCAGCAGCTCATCGTTCGTGGCGGGGTCCTACGAGCAGTACTTC
cdr3_aa: CASSSSFVAGSYEQYF

j_call: TRBJ1-5
d_call: TRBD1
cdr3_length: 15
clone_size: -
v_call: TRBV6-5
cdr3_nt: TGTGCCAGCAGCTCGGGACAGGGGGTCAATCAGCCCCAGCATTTT
cdr3_aa: CASSSGQGVNQPQHF

j_call: TRBJ1-2
d_call: -
cdr3_length: 12
clone_size: -
v_call: TRBV28
cdr3_nt: TGTGCCAGCAGACTCAGGGCCTATGGCTACACCTTC
cdr3_aa: CASRLRAYGYTF

j_call: TRBJ1-1
d_call: TRBD1
cdr3_length: 17
clone_size: -
v_call: TRBV2
cdr3_nt: TGTGCCAGCAGCCCGGGACAGGGGAAGGCTATGAACACTGAAGCTTTCTTT
cdr3_aa: CASSPGQGKAMNTEAFF